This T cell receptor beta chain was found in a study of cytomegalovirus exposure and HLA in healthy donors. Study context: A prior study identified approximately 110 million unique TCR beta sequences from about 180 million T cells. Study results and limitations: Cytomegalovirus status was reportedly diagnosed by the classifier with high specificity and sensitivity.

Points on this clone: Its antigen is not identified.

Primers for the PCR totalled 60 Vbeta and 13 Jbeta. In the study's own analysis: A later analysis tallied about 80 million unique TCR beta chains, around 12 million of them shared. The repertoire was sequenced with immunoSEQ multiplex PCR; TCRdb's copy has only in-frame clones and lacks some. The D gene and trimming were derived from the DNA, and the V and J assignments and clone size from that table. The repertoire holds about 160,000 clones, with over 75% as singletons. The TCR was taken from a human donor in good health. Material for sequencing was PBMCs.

CDR3 in amino acids: CASSEGKGYEQYF. The CDR3 bases are TGTGCCAGCAGTGAGGGGAAGGGGTACGAGCAGTACTTC. The chain uses TRBV6-1 and TRBJ2-7, with a tentative D call TRBD1 (5 bases). Trimming left V 3 bases short and J 4 bases short, with 10 bases between. The CDR3 runs 13 residues. Germline V gives CDR1 MNHNS, CDR2 SASEGT.